This T cell receptor (beta chain) comes out of a study of T cells in localized non-small cell lung cancer. Findings of the study overall: There was higher T cell clonality in uninvolved adjacent lung than in tumor, and it was highest there. Heterogeneity cannot be ruled out, as sequencing used one tumor region only.

This clone turned up a few times. Its matching antigen is unknown. Data came from immunoSEQ multiplex PCR; TCRdb stores just in-frame clones and leaves some out. The sample has under 15,000 clones, 28% seen once; the top ten hold 7.2%. The sequencing used lung tumor tissue, collected before any cancer treatment. This sequence originates from a female donor older than 55 with stage I lung adenocarcinoma.

CDR3 coding DNA: TGTGCCAGCAGCCTAGTCTCCGGGACAGGGGGTTTGTACCAAGAGACCCAGTACTTC. This codes for CASSLVSGTGGLYQETQYF. V is TRBV11-3 and J is TRBJ2-5; 11 nucleotides agree with TRBD1. The CDR3 is made up of 19 amino acids. Germline CDR1 reads SGHNT; CDR2 reads YENEEA. Unmatched junction bases numbered 14, after V lost 5 bases and J lost 0 bases.